The 9 T cell receptor beta chains presented below share a single source sample, sequenced in a study of T cell repertoires in cytomegalovirus infection. TCRdb reprocessed the reads via MiXCR and lists one record per CDR3 protein. The sample lists over 150,000 distinct CDR3 sequences, roughly 19% seen once, with approximately 3% in the top ten. The sample comprised PBMCs. All receptors come from a human donor in good health (CMV status not recorded). Some clones in this sample may be carry-over from other donors' samples.

This clonotype was counted at least ten times. The gene calls are TRBV7-6 and TRBJ1-6; D is possibly TRBD1 (6 bases). The CDR3 sequence is 15 residues long. V gave up 5 bases and J gave up 6 bases, with 14 bases separating them. Per the germline V gene, CDR1 is SGHVS and CDR2 is FNYEAQ. CDR3: CASSPAQGLNSPLHF. DNA for the CDR3: TGTGCCAGCAGCCCGGCGCAGGGGCTTAATTCACCCCTCCACTTT. Drawing the rest from reference TRBV7-6 and TRBJ1-6, the complete variable domain is GAGVSQSPRYKVTKRGQDVALRCDPISGHVSLYWYRQALGQGPEFLTYFNYEAQQDKSGLPNDRFSAERPEGSISTLTIQRTEQRDSAMYRCASSPAQGLNSPLHFGNGTRLTVT.

The rearrangement uses TRBV5-6 and TRBJ1-5, with a possible D match to TRBD1 (5 bases). The CDR3 has 14 residues. CDR1 is SGHDT, CDR2 YYEEEE, per germline. Between the trimmed V and J ends, which lost 1 base and 4 bases, there was a span of 9 bases. CDR3 protein: CASSLQGSNQPQHF. The CDR3 DNA is TGTGCCAGCAGCTTGCAGGGTAGTAATCAGCCCCAGCATTTT.

This chain connects TRBV6-2 or TRBV6-3 to TRBJ2-7, with 8 bases lining up with TRBD2. The CDR3 is made up of 17 amino acids. CDR1 is MNHEY and CDR2 is SVGEGT in the germline V gene. V shed 2 bases and J 3 bases; nucleotides not matched to a gene: 12. The CDR3 region is CASSYPRRLAGLYEQYF. The CDR3 nucleotides read TGTGCCAGCAGTTACCCCCGGCGGCTAGCGGGCCTCTACGAGCAGTACTTC.

This clonotype was counted many times. The V call is TRBV7-9, the J call TRBJ2-7; 8 nucleotides match TRBD2. Germline CDR1 is SEHNR and CDR2 is FQNEAQ (reference sequence). The CDR3 contains 14 residues. Germline trimming cut 5 bases from V and 2 bases from J; bases unmatched to any gene: 5. The CDR3 sequence: CASSLSGSTYEQYF. In DNA, the CDR3 is TGTGCCAGCAGCCTGAGCGGGAGTACCTACGAGCAGTACTTC.

The chain recombines TRBV7-9 with TRBJ2-7, with TRBD2 identical over 9 bases. J lost 5 bases, V lost 3 bases, and 5 bases had no gene match. Germline V CDR1 and CDR2: SEHNR, FQNEAQ (reference sequence). The CDR3 has 14 amino acids. CDR3 DNA: TGTGCCAGCAGCTTGGCGGGAGGGCCCAACGAGCAGTACTTC. Its protein is CASSLAGGPNEQYF.

This clonotype appeared many times. The chain links TRBV29-1 to TRBJ1-2; possible D gene TRBD1, 6 bases. Germline CDR1 and CDR2: SQVTM and ANQGSEA. V lost 4 bases and J 3 bases, leaving 12 bases between the germline ends. The CDR3 is 13 amino acids. The CDR3 spells CSVGMRQDYGYTF. DNA for the CDR3: TGCAGCGTTGGAATGAGACAGGACTATGGCTACACCTTC. The full variable domain, with the rest looked up from reference TRBV29-1 and TRBJ1-2, is SAVISQKPSRDICQRGTSLTIQCQVDSQVTMMFWYRQQPGQSLTLIATANQGSEATYESGFVIDKFPISRPNLTFSTLTVSNMSPEDSSIYLCSVGMRQDYGYTFGSGTRLTVV.

V usage is TRBV11-2 and J usage is TRBJ2-3; TRBD2 aligns across 7 bases. Unmatched junction bases numbered 7, after V lost 2 bases and J lost 2 bases. The CDR3 consists of 16 residues. In germline, CDR1 is SGHAT, CDR2 FQNNGV. The CDR3 DNA sequence: TGTGCCAGCAGCTTAATCGGCGGGAGTAACACAGATACGCAGTATTTT. Amino acids: CASSLIGGSNTDTQYF.

With respect to this clonotype: Possible read error: a much larger clone is one base away. The chain links TRBV7-2 to TRBJ1-1; no clear D gene. The CDR3 sequence is 16 residues long. Germline lookup yields CDR1 SGHTA and CDR2 FQGNSA. CDR3 protein: CVSSSPPPRVNTEAFF. The DNA for the CDR3 is TGTGTCAGCAGCTCCCCCCCTCCCAGAGTGAACACTGAAGCTTTCTTT.

In this sample, this clonotype turned up many times. This sequence joins TRBV11-3 and TRBJ2-1; D is unresolved. This CDR3 spans 15 amino acids. Germline V gives CDR1 SGHNT, CDR2 YENEEA. Trimming took off 0 bases at V and 0 bases at J, with 6 bases between the two ends. This chain's CDR3 is CASSLDSYSYNEQFF. The CDR3 region has the DNA TGTGCCAGCAGCTTAGACAGTTACTCCTACAATGAGCAGTTCTTC.